This TCR beta chain was recorded in a study of T cell responses to AZD1222 COVID-19 vaccine. Overall study findings and caveats: Seropositive status at baseline applied to only a handful of AZD1222 recipients. Following two doses of AZD1222, Spike-specific TCR breadth and depth rose. White British people made up most donors, females outnumbered males, and clonal diversity was possibly underestimated. Vaccine-associated CD4 TCRs spanned spike, dominant at 160-218 and 743-854.

Note on this clone: Its antigen remains unidentified.

The assay was immunoSEQ multiplex PCR, and TCRdb's table has in-frame clones only and misses some. The table has about 180,000 clones, roughly 93% seen once; the top ten hold under 1.1%. After removal of 7 bases from V and 8 bases from J, the junction contained 9 bases not matched to a gene. The CDR3 sequence is 15 residues long. Germline CDR1 reads SEHNR; CDR2 reads FQNEAQ (reference sequence). Specimen: peripheral blood, collected 28 days after the second dose of the MenACWY control vaccine. This rearrangement joins TRBV7-9 to TRBJ1-4; 11 positions agree with TRBD1. The sequence was obtained from an adult who received the MenACWY meningococcal vaccine as a control. The CDR3 DNA sequence: TGTGCCAGCATTCTAGCGGGACAGGGGGGAGAAAAACTGTTTTTT. As protein: CASILAGQGGEKLFF. Together with reference TRBV7-9 and TRBJ1-4, the CDR3 gives the full variable domain: DTGVSQNPRHKITKRGQNVTFRCDPISEHNRLYWYRQTLGQGPEFLTYFQNEAQLEKSRLLSDRFSAERPKGSFSTLEIQRTEQGDSAMYLCASILAGQGGEKLFFGSGTQLSVL.